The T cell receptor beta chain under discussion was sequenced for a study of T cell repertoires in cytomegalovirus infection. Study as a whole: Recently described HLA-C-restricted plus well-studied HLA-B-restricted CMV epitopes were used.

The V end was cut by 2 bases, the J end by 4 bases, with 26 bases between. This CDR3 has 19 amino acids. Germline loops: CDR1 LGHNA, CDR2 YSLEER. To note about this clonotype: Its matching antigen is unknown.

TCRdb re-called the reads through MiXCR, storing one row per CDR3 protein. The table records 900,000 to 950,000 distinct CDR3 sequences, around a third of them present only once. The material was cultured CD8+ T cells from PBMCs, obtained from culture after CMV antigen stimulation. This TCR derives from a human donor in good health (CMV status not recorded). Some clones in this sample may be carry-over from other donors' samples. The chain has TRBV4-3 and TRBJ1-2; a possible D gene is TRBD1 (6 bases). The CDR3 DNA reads TGCGCCAGCAGCCAACGTTACAGGGAAGTCCGCGTTTTGGGCTATGGCTACACCTTC. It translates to CASSQRYREVRVLGYGYTF.